The rows below give T cell receptor beta chains drawn from one sample of a study of molecular identifiers for immune sequencing clone quantification. TCRdb reprocessed the PCR reads with MiXCR, giving one entry per CDR3 protein. This sample has around 300,000 distinct CDR3 sequences, with 24% found just once. The sequencing input was naive CD8+ T cells from blood, with Jurkat cell RNA spiked in. Receptors were obtained from a human donor in good health. Some libraries in this study had Jurkat cell RNA spiked in. Each CDR3 is given with its conserved first and last residue. D genes are given only for firm matches. Not every row has a clone size; where given, it reads once, few, many or a size class.

J gene: TRBJ1-1
clone size: .
V gene: TRBV7-9
D gene: TRBD1
CDR3 DNA: TGTGCCAGCAGCTCCACAACAGGGGGCCCCACTGAAGCTTTCTTT
CDR3 protein: CASSSTTGGPTEAFF

J gene: TRBJ2-3
clone size: many
V gene: TRBV6-5
D gene: .
CDR3 DNA: TGTGCCAGCATACCCGAGGGCACAGATACGCAGTATTTT
CDR3 protein: CASIPEGTDTQYF

J gene: TRBJ1-5
clone size: many
V gene: TRBV7-9
D gene: .
CDR3 DNA: TGTGCCAGCAGCTCCACACCGGATCAGCCCCAGCATTTT
CDR3 protein: CASSSTPDQPQHF

J gene: TRBJ2-7
clone size: few
V gene: TRBV4-2
D gene: TRBD2
CDR3 DNA: TGTGCCAGCAGCGCGGCACCGGGACTAGCGCCCTACGAGCAGTACTTC
CDR3 protein: CASSAAPGLAPYEQYF

J gene: TRBJ2-1
clone size: .
V gene: TRBV4-3
D gene: TRBD1
CDR3 DNA: TGCGCCAGCAGCACTGACAGGGCGTCCTACAATGAGCAGTTCTTC
CDR3 protein: CASSTDRASYNEQFF

J gene: TRBJ2-2
clone size: few
V gene: TRBV4-3
D gene: .
CDR3 DNA: TGCGCCAGCAGCCAAGATCGTGTCGCCCGGACAAGGAACACCGGGGAGCTGTTTTTT
CDR3 protein: CASSQDRVARTRNTGELFF

J gene: TRBJ1-2
clone size: many
V gene: TRBV29-1
D gene: .
CDR3 DNA: TGCAGCGTTGAAGACCCACCCAGAGGCGACCTAAACCATGGCTACACCTTC
CDR3 protein: CSVEDPPRGDLNHGYTF

J gene: TRBJ1-1
clone size: .
V gene: TRBV4-2
D gene: .
CDR3 DNA: TGTGCCAGCAGCCAAGGGCAGGGGTCTCCCCCTGCCGCTTTCTTT
CDR3 protein: CASSQGQGSPPAAFF

J gene: TRBJ2-2
clone size: many
V gene: TRBV7-6
D gene: .
CDR3 DNA: TGTGCCAGCAGCTTAGCGACTAGGTCCGACACCGGGGAGCTGTTTTTT
CDR3 protein: CASSLATRSDTGELFF

J gene: TRBJ2-3
clone size: many
V gene: TRBV29-1
D gene: TRBD2
CDR3 DNA: TGCAGCGTTGAGGGCGGGAGAAAGACAGATACGCAGTATTTT
CDR3 protein: CSVEGGRKTDTQYF

J gene: TRBJ1-1
clone size: few
V gene: TRBV30
D gene: .
CDR3 DNA: TGTGCCTGGAGTGTAACAGGCCTGGGGACTGAAGCTTTCTTT
CDR3 protein: CAWSVTGLGTEAFF

J gene: TRBJ1-1
clone size: .
V gene: TRBV7-9
D gene: TRBD1
CDR3 DNA: TGTGCCAGCAGCTTAGAACAGGGGGCACCTGAAGCTTTCTTT
CDR3 protein: CASSLEQGAPEAFF

J gene: TRBJ1-1
clone size: many
V gene: TRBV5-8
D gene: .
CDR3 DNA: TGTGCCAGCAGCTTGCGGTGGGCAGCAACGAACACTGAAGCTTTCTTT
CDR3 protein: CASSLRWAATNTEAFF

J gene: TRBJ2-2
clone size: .
V gene: TRBV29-1
D gene: .
CDR3 DNA: TGCAGCGTTGAAGATGAAAGAAGAACCGGGGAGCTGTTTTTT
CDR3 protein: CSVEDERRTGELFF

J gene: TRBJ2-3
clone size: .
V gene: TRBV6-2/TRBV6-3
D gene: .
CDR3 DNA: TGTGCCAGCAGTTACGTCAGATACACAGATACGCAGTATTTT
CDR3 protein: CASSYVRYTDTQYF

J gene: TRBJ2-3
clone size: many
V gene: TRBV12-3/TRBV12-4
D gene: TRBD2
CDR3 DNA: TGTGCCAGCAGCCTCTCTGGACTAGCGAGTTACACAGATACGCAGTATTTT
CDR3 protein: CASSLSGLASYTDTQYF

J gene: TRBJ1-5
clone size: many
V gene: TRBV12-3/TRBV12-4
D gene: .
CDR3 DNA: TGTGCCAGCAGTCCCCCGGACAATAGCAATCAGCCCCAGCATTTT
CDR3 protein: CASSPPDNSNQPQHF

J gene: TRBJ2-3
clone size: many
V gene: TRBV5-1
D gene: .
CDR3 DNA: TGCGCCAGCAGCTTGGGGCAGGCGAACACAGATACGCAGTATTTT
CDR3 protein: CASSLGQANTDTQYF

J gene: TRBJ1-2
clone size: many
V gene: TRBV12-3/TRBV12-4
D gene: .
CDR3 DNA: TGTGCCAGCAGTTTAGTCGGAGTGGACAGTCCTCCCGGCTACACCTTC
CDR3 protein: CASSLVGVDSPPGYTF

J gene: TRBJ2-2
clone size: few
V gene: TRBV4-3
D gene: TRBD1
CDR3 DNA: TGCGCCAGCAGCCAAGGGGACAGGGTGTACACCGGGGAGCTGTTTTTT
CDR3 protein: CASSQGDRVYTGELFF

J gene: TRBJ1-5
clone size: many
V gene: TRBV5-5
D gene: .
CDR3 DNA: TGTGCCAGCAGCTTGTCGGGGACAATCGGCAATCAGCCCCAGCATTTT
CDR3 protein: CASSLSGTIGNQPQHF

J gene: TRBJ2-3
clone size: few
V gene: TRBV7-9
D gene: TRBD2
CDR3 DNA: TGTGCCAGCAGCTTAGCGCCGATTGGACTAGCGGGAGGAGATACGCAGTATTTT
CDR3 protein: CASSLAPIGLAGGDTQYF

J gene: TRBJ2-2
clone size: few
V gene: TRBV20-1
D gene: TRBD2
CDR3 DNA: TGCAGTGCGGAACAGGGGACTAGCGGTATCGGGGAGCTGTTTTTT
CDR3 protein: CSAEQGTSGIGELFF

J gene: TRBJ1-1
clone size: .
V gene: TRBV10-3
D gene: .
CDR3 DNA: TGTGCCATCAGTGAGTCTGGCATGAACACTGAAGCTTTCTTT
CDR3 protein: CAISESGMNTEAFF

J gene: TRBJ2-5
clone size: .
V gene: TRBV7-8
D gene: TRBD2
CDR3 DNA: TGTGCCAGCAGCTCCTACCCCCTTGGACTAGCGGGGGGCGTGTACCAAGAGACCCAGTACTTC
CDR3 protein: CASSSYPLGLAGGVYQETQYF

J gene: TRBJ2-7
clone size: many
V gene: TRBV28
D gene: .
CDR3 DNA: TGTGCCAGCAGCTCCCGGGGGAGAAGGGACGAGCAGTACTTC
CDR3 protein: CASSSRGRRDEQYF

J gene: TRBJ2-3
clone size: many
V gene: TRBV7-9
D gene: .
CDR3 DNA: TGTGCCAGCAGCCCGCCTCTTTGGGGTTTGATATCAGATACGCAGTATTTT
CDR3 protein: CASSPPLWGLISDTQYF

J gene: TRBJ2-7
clone size: many
V gene: TRBV6-2/TRBV6-3
D gene: TRBD1
CDR3 DNA: TGTGCCATCTCTCCCGGACAGGGTTACGAGCAGTACTTC
CDR3 protein: CAISPGQGYEQYF

J gene: TRBJ2-7
clone size: many
V gene: TRBV4-3
D gene: .
CDR3 DNA: TGCGCCAGCAGCCAAGGCAGGGGCCCATCCTACGAGCAGTACTTC
CDR3 protein: CASSQGRGPSYEQYF

J gene: TRBJ2-7
clone size: many
V gene: TRBV20-1
D gene: TRBD1
CDR3 DNA: TGCAGTGCTAGAGATCCCCACCGAGGACAGGGGGACCGCTACGAGCAGTACTTC
CDR3 protein: CSARDPHRGQGDRYEQYF

J gene: TRBJ2-7
clone size: few
V gene: TRBV5-4
D gene: .
CDR3 DNA: TGTGCCAGCAGCTGGTTGGGGTCCTACGAGCAGTACTTC
CDR3 protein: CASSWLGSYEQYF

J gene: TRBJ2-3
clone size: many
V gene: TRBV12-3/TRBV12-4
D gene: .
CDR3 DNA: TGTGCCAGCAGTTTAATGCGGAGCACAGATACGCAGTATTTT
CDR3 protein: CASSLMRSTDTQYF

J gene: TRBJ1-1
clone size: many
V gene: TRBV2
D gene: TRBD1
CDR3 DNA: TGTGCCAGCACTCCGACAGGGATGAACACTGAAGCTTTCTTT
CDR3 protein: CASTPTGMNTEAFF

J gene: TRBJ2-3
clone size: many
V gene: TRBV12-3/TRBV12-4
D gene: TRBD2
CDR3 DNA: TGTGCCAGCAGTAGGGGACTAGCGGGGGGGCACAACGCAGATACGCAGTATTTT
CDR3 protein: CASSRGLAGGHNADTQYF

J gene: TRBJ2-5
clone size: .
V gene: TRBV7-9
D gene: .
CDR3 DNA: TGTGCCAGCAGCTTTGGCTACCAGATAGGGGAGACCCAGTACTTC
CDR3 protein: CASSFGYQIGETQYF

J gene: TRBJ1-2
clone size: few
V gene: TRBV6-2/TRBV6-3
D gene: .
CDR3 DNA: TGTGCCAGCGCCCGCGTCTTCGGCCCCTATGGCTACACCTTC
CDR3 protein: CASARVFGPYGYTF

J gene: TRBJ2-3
clone size: few
V gene: TRBV3-1
D gene: TRBD2
CDR3 DNA: TGTGCCAGCAGCCAGGGACTAGCCGGGTCAGATACGCAGTATTTT
CDR3 protein: CASSQGLAGSDTQYF

J gene: TRBJ2-5
clone size: .
V gene: TRBV2
D gene: TRBD1
CDR3 DNA: TGTGCCAGCAGGAGCCTACAGGGGAACCAAGAGACCCAGTACTTC
CDR3 protein: CASRSLQGNQETQYF